The following is a T cell receptor (beta chain) sequence with its context. Its antigen remains undetermined. No much larger clone is present one base from it, and per-base qualities are unavailable. The CDR3 holds 12 amino acids from the cysteine to the phenylalanine. The read is trimmed to its CDR3 DNA, 36 bases read in frame from base 1. Sequences LNHDA (CDR1) and SQIVND (CDR2) are obtained from the germline V gene (reference sequence). V lost 5 bases and J lost 7 bases; the stretch between them is 9 bases long. These data originate in a study of OX40 agonist ivuxolimab in advanced cancers. About the study as a whole: Ivuxolimab was a fully human IgG2 agonistic monoclonal antibody targeting the costimulatory receptor OX40 (CD134). The paper covers the monotherapy dose-escalation part of the phase I ivuxolimab trial, which included N ≈ 54 patients. The purpose of peripheral TCRbeta sequencing was to test whether ivuxolimab changed TCR sequence diversity and led to clonal T-cell expansion. Prior anti-PD-1, anti-PD-L1 or anti-CTLA-4 therapy was permitted, and about 40% of dose-escalation patients had received checkpoint inhibitors. Intravenous ivuxolimab was administered to patients every 2 weeks at six dose levels: 0.01, 0.1, 0.3, 1.5, 3 and 10 mg/kg. In the dose-escalation cohort, more than 80% of patients were male, and the mean age was roughly 60 years with a range of roughly 20 to 80. Among the 52 dose-escalation patients, about 20 had hepatocellular carcinoma, about 15 melanoma, 9 renal cell carcinoma and 9 head and neck cancer. Partial responses occurred in three dose-escalation patients, of whom one had hepatocellular carcinoma and two had cutaneous melanoma.

The trial excluded patients who had a history of autoimmune disease or were on systemic immunosuppression. In every dose cohort, peripheral blood was drawn for TCR sequencing at baseline, cycle 4 day 1, and cycle 7 day 1. Samples came from an open-label, multicenter, first-in-human phase I dose-escalation trial of ivuxolimab. Adults with locally advanced or metastatic head and neck squamous cell, hepatocellular, melanoma or renal cell carcinoma were enrolled in the trial. Before TCR sequencing, CD4+ T cells and CD8+ T cells were sorted from peripheral blood as separate populations. Genomic DNA was isolated from the sorted cells so that the TCRbeta CDR3 region could be sequenced. The immunoSEQ Assay was used for sequencing of TCRbeta CDR3 regions. TCRdb's version of the immuneACCESS table is confined to in-frame rearrangements and falls short of the full clone set. An unresolved V gene accounts for under half of the shortfall where checked; the remainder is of unknown origin. The sample yields about 64,000 clones; roughly 89% were counted once. The ten largest clones represent less than 6% of the sample.

What the authors observed across the whole study: Which antigens the clonally expanded peripheral T cells were specific for was not determined. At doses of 0.1 to 3.0 mg/kg, clonal expansion of both CD4+ and CD8+ blood T cells was observed from baseline to week 6. After ivuxolimab, expanded clones were on average more numerous among CD8+ T cells than among CD4+ T cells. Partial responders in the 0.1-3.0 mg/kg groups had among the lowest normalized peripheral clonal expansion, especially among CD8+ T cells. Low levels of normalized T-cell clonal expansion were also seen in some patients who did not respond.

Sequencing was performed on CD4+ or CD8+ T cells sorted from blood, taken in a trial of the OX40 agonist ivuxolimab. The rearrangement joined TRBV19 to TRBJ1-5, and perhaps TRBD1 as D gene, on 5 matching bases. The source of this sequence is an adult with an advanced solid tumor such as melanoma, head and neck, liver or kidney cancer. The CDR3 has the sequence CASSSPGQPQHF. The sequenced DNA is TGTGCCAGTAGTTCCCCAGGGCAGCCCCAGCATTTT.